This TCR beta chain was found in a study of graft-versus-host responses after intestinal transplantation. For the study at large: Those transplanted obtained multivisceral, liver-intestinal, or isolated intestinal grafts. The study, taken as a whole, reports: Declining HvG levels early post-transplant were linked to peak circulating GvH clone levels. Some patients had graft-donor T cell macrochimerism. In their allografts, the ratios of graft-versus-host to host-versus-graft T cell clones were high.

This table comes from immunoSEQ multiplex PCR, and its TCRdb copy is limited to in-frame clones, with some not included. The sample records tens of thousands of clones, nearly 90% being singletons. With 8 bases clipped from V and 2 bases from J, the junction kept 3 bases outside the gene matches. Germline CDR1 is MNHEY and CDR2 is SMNVEV (reference sequence). CDR3 length: 13 amino acids. About this clone itself: Its antigen is unidentified.

This clonotype was obtained from a human patient who received an intestinal transplant, so some T cells may come from the graft donor. The rearrangement uses TRBV27 and TRBJ2-7; 10 bases fit TRBD2. Source: PBMCs, taken about 430 days after intestinal transplantation. The CDR3 DNA follows: TGTGCCAGCGGACTAGCGGTAACCTACGAGCAGTACTTC. This gives the protein CASGLAVTYEQYF.